This T cell receptor beta chain was retrieved from a study of T cell repertoires in cytomegalovirus infection. Study-wide context: Signatures in public TCR beta sequences pointed to both CMV infection and matching HLA type.

This clonotype was recorded a few times. The antigen remains undetermined. General observations from the study: CMV carriers with the relevant HLA were identified by cumulative public TCR beta family frequency. CMV-specific HLA-C-restricted TCR beta clonotypes dominated the ex vivo response.

TCRdb reprocessed the reads with MiXCR, giving one entry per CDR3 protein. This repertoire shows some 240,000 distinct CDR3 sequences, over 15% found once; its top ten account for over 40%. The clonotype comes from a human donor in good health (CMV status not recorded). Some clones in this sample may be carry-over from other donors' samples. The sample was CD8+ T cells from PBMCs.

The CDR3 loop is CASSYSLGGRLNTEAFF. The CDR3 region has the DNA TGTGCCAGCAGTTACTCGTTGGGGGGGCGCTTGAACACTGAAGCTTTCTTT. The chain uses TRBV6-5 and TRBJ1-1; tentatively, D is TRBD1 (6 bases). Germline V gene lookup returns CDR1 MNHEY and CDR2 SVGAGI. V was cut by 0 bases and J by 0 bases, with 14 bases left in between. The CDR3 runs 17 residues.